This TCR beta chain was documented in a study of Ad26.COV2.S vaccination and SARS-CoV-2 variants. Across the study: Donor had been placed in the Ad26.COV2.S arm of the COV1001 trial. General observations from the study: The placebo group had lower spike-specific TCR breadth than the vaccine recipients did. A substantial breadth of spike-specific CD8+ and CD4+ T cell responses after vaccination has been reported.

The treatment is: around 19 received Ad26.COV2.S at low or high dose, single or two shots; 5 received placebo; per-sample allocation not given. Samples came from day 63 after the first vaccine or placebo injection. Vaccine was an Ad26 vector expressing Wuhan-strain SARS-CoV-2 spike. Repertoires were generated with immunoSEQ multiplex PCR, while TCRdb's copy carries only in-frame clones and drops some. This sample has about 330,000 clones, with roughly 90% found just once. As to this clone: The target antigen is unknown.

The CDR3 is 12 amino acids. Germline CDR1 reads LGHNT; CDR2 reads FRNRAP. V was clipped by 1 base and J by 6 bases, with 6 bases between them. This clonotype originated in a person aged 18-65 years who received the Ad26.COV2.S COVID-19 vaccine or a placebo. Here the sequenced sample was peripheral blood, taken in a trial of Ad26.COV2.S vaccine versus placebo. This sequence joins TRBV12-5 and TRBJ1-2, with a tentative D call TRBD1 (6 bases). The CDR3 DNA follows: TGTGCTAGTGGTTTGGGACAGGATGGCTACACCTTC. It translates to CASGLGQDGYTF.